The T cell receptor beta chain under discussion was sequenced for a study of cytomegalovirus exposure and HLA in healthy donors. The overall study: Ancestry clustering placed about four fifths of around 400 genotyped donors in the Caucasian-associated cluster.

Study-wide results and limits: Some TCR beta chains (about 180 of them) were listed as cytomegalovirus-associated.

A word on this clone: Its antigen is undetermined.

V was pared by 8 bases and J by 4 bases, with 17 bases between. The CDR3 length is 13 residues. CDR1 and CDR2 (germline): SQVTM, ANQGSEA. The study ran its PCR with 60 Vbeta and 13 Jbeta primers. Only in-frame clones appear in the TCRdb table, and some are missing; sequencing was by immunoSEQ multiplex PCR. Here the sample spans 150,000 to 200,000 clones, roughly 85% being singletons. The chain employs TRBV29-1 and TRBJ1-1; D remains ambiguous. The clonotype originates from a man younger than 30 in good health and CMV-seropositive. The source material was PBMCs. CDR3 residues: CSSEEGAGTEAFF. The CDR3 coding sequence is TGCAGCAGTGAAGAGGGCGCCGGCACTGAAGCTTTCTTT.